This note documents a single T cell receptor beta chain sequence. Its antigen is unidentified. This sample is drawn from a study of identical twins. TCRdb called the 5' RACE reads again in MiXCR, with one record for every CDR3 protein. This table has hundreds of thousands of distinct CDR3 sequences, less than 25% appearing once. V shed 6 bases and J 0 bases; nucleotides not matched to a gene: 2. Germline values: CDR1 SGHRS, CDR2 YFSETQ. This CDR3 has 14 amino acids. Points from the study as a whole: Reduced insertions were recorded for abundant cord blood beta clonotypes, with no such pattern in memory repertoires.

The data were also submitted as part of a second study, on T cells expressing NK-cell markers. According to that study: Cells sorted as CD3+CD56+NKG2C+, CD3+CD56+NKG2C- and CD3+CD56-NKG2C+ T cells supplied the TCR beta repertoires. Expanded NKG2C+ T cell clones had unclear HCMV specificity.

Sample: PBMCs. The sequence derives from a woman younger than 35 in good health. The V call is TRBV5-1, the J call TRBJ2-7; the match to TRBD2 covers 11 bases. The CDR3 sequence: CASKLAGVSYEQYF. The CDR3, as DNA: TGCGCCAGCAAACTAGCGGGAGTCTCCTACGAGCAGTACTTC.